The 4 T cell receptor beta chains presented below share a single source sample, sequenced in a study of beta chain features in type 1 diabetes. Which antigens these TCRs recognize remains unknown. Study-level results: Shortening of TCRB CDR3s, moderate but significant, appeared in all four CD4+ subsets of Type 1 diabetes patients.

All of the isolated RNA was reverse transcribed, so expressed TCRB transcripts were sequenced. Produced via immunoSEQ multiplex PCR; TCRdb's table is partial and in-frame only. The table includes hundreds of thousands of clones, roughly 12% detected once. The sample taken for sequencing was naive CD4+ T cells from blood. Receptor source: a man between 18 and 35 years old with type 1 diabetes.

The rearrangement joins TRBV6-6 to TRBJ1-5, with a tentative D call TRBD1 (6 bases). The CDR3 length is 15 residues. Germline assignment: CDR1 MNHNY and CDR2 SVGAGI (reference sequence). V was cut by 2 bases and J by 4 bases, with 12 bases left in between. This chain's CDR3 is CASSYGYRENQPQHF. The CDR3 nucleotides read TGTGCCAGCAGTTACGGTTACAGGGAAAATCAGCCCCAGCATTTT.

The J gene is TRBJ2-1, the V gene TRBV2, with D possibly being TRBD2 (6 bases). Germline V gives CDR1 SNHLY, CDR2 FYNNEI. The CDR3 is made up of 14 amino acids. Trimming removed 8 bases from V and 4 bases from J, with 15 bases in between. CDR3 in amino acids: CASGGTAFYNEQFF. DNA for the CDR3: TGTGCCAGCGGGGGGACGGCATTTTACAATGAGCAGTTCTTC. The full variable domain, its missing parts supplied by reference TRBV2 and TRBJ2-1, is EPEVTQTPSHQVTQMGQEVILRCVPISNHLYFYWYRQILGQKVEFLVSFYNNEISEKSEIFDDQFSVERPDGSNFTLKIRSTKLEDSAMYFCASGGTAFYNEQFFGPGTRLTVL.

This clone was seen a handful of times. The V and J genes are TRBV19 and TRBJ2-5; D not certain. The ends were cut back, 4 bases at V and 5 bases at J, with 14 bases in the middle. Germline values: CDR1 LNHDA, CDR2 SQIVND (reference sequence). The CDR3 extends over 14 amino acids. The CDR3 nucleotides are TGTGCCAGTAGTACCCCCGGTCGAGTTGAGACCCAGTACTTC. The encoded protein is CASSTPGRVETQYF.

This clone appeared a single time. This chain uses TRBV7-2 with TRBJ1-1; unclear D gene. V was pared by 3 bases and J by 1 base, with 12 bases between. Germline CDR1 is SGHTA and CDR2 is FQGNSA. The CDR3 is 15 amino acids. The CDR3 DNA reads TGTGCCAGCAGCTTCTTGAGTGATTGGAACACTGAAGCTTTCTTT. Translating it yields CASSFLSDWNTEAFF.